This record looks at one T cell receptor beta chain sequence and its context. Germline CDR1 ENHRY, CDR2 SYGVKD. There are 14 residues in the CDR3. J gave up 6 bases and V 6 bases, and 6 bases lay outside the gene matches. The sample is drawn from a study of blood T cell repertoires in COVID-19. It was within 2 weeks before study entry that exposed participants met a COVID-19 case. Per the study methods: Amplification from reference gene primers served as the basis for estimated nucleated cell counts. Method: immunoSEQ multiplex PCR; TCRdb's copy keeps in-frame clones and lacks some. V and J calls and clone size come straight from that table; D and trimming were deduced from the DNA. The sample carries 200,000 to 300,000 clones, 88% recorded once.

The material sequenced was PBMCs or T cells enriched from blood (not recorded which). The clonotype was recovered from a woman between 35 and 50 years old who had been exposed to COVID-19. This chain links TRBV10-3 with TRBJ2-1, with 9 bases that match TRBD2. The CDR3 loop reads CAIRAGGPRNEQFF. The DNA for the CDR3 is TGTGCCATCAGGGCGGGAGGGCCGCGCAATGAGCAGTTCTTC.